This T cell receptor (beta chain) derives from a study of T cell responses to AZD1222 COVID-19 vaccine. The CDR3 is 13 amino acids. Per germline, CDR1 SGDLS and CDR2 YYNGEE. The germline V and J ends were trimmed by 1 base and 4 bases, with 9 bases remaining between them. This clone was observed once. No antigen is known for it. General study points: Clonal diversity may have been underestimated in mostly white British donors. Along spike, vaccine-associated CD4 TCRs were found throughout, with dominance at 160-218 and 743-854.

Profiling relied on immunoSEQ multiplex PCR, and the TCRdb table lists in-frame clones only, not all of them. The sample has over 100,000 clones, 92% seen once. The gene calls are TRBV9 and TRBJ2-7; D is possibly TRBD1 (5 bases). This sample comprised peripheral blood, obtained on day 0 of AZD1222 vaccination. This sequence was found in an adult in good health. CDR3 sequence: CASSVSDSYEQYF. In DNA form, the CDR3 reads TGTGCCAGCAGCGTATCAGACAGTTACGAGCAGTACTTC.